This TCR beta chain was identified in a study of cytomegalovirus exposure and HLA in healthy donors. Using immunoSEQ multiplex PCR, the repertoire was profiled, and TCRdb retains in-frame clones only, with some absent. The sample has 200,000 to 250,000 clones, roughly 84% seen once. Per the germline V gene, CDR1 is KGHSH and CDR2 is LQKENI. The V and J ends lost 5 bases and 8 bases, in that order; junction bases with no gene match: 5. CDR3 length: 13 residues. Whole-study findings and limits: Specificity for CMV antigens was confirmed in vitro for a few of the CMV-associated chains.

This clone was recorded only once. Its antigen is unknown. The sample was PBMCs. This chain joins TRBV18 and TRBJ1-5; 8 bases are a match to TRBD1. This clonotype was sampled from a woman aged 18 to 35 in good health and CMV-seropositive. The CDR3 nucleotides read TGTGCCAGCTCAGCAGGGGGCAGGGAGCCCCAGCATTTT. It is translated as CASSAGGREPQHF.